The 20 T cell receptor beta chains presented below share a single source sample, sequenced in a study of CD8 T cells in ankylosing spondylitis. TCRdb called the 5' RACE reads again in MiXCR, with one record for every CDR3 protein. The repertoire holds 200,000 to 250,000 distinct CDR3 sequences, about a quarter seen once, with 6.6% in the top ten. The specimen sequenced was blood, either unsorted or a sorted T cell fraction (not recorded which). These receptors were obtained from a male donor with ankylosing spondylitis or in good health (not recorded which).

This clonotype was seen once. The chain combines TRBV4-2 with TRBJ1-6; D is ambiguous. Germline-derived CDR1 and CDR2 are LGHNA and YNFKEQ. The CDR3 is 16 residues long. V was pared by 1 base and J by 10 bases, with 17 bases between. In DNA form, the CDR3 reads TGTGCCAGCAGCCAAGGGAGGGCCGATCAGGCGTCACCCCTCCACTTT. Its translation is CASSQGRADQASPLHF.

This clonotype was picked up many times. This chain links TRBV5-8 with TRBJ1-2; 10 positions agree with TRBD1. V gave up 4 bases and J gave up 9 bases; unmatched junction bases: 6. Germline CDR1 and CDR2: SGHTS and YDEGEE. There are 13 residues in the CDR3. Here the CDR3 DNA reads TGTGCCAGCAGCCAGGGACAGGGGCAGAGCTACACCTTC. Protein: CASSQGQGQSYTF.

This clonotype was counted once. Since a much larger clone is just one base distant, this may be a read error. The chain has TRBV19 and TRBJ2-7, with 7 bases fitting TRBD1. This CDR3 contains 14 residues. Germline V gene sequence: CDR1 LNHDA, CDR2 SQIVND (reference sequence). In nucleotides, the CDR3 is TGTGCCAGTAGGGGAGACAGGGTGGCCTACAAGCAGTACTTC. Translating gives CASRGDRVAYKQYF.

The table lists this clonotype with many counts. The chain is built from TRBV7-2 and TRBJ2-1; D not certain. This CDR3 is built from 13 residues. V was pared by 5 bases and J by 3 bases, with 8 bases between. Germline assignment: CDR1 SGHTA and CDR2 FQGNSA. Here the CDR3 reads CASSTGVYNEQFF. As DNA, the CDR3 is TGTGCCAGCAGCACCGGTGTCTACAATGAGCAGTTCTTC.

In the case of this clonotype: This may arise from a read error, as a much more abundant clone is one base away. This chain joins TRBV24-1 and TRBJ1-5; D gene ambiguous. The CDR3 has 13 amino acids. Germline V gene sequence: CDR1 KGHDR, CDR2 SFDVKD. The CDR3 spells CAPSDHMSQPQHF. The CDR3 nucleotides read TGTGCCCCCAGTGATCACATGAGTCAGCCCCAGCATTTT.

The rearrangement joins TRBV18 to TRBJ1-3; 7 bases align to TRBD1. Trimming removed 2 bases from V and 4 bases from J; junction bases left unmatched: 5. The CDR3 is 15 residues long. From germline, CDR1 is KGHSH and CDR2 LQKENI. The CDR3 region has the DNA TGTGCCAGCTCACCAAGACAGGGTGAAGGAAACACCATATATTTT. Its protein product is CASSPRQGEGNTIYF.

The rearrangement joins TRBV20-1 to TRBJ2-7; 8 bases align to TRBD1. Germline V lookup: CDR1 DFQATT, CDR2 SNEGSKA (reference sequence). The CDR3 has 15 residues. V lost 3 bases to trimming and J lost 6 bases; unmatched junction nucleotides: 13. The CDR3 nucleotides read TGCAGTGCTAGGGTCAAAGGACAGGGCTGGTCCGAGCAGTACTTC. Translated, it gives CSARVKGQGWSEQYF.

This clonotype was seen repeatedly, ten times or more. This sequence joins TRBV5-6 and TRBJ2-3; D gene unclear. V was trimmed by 4 bases and J by 3 bases, leaving 15 bases between them. CDR1 and CDR2 (germline): SGHDT, YYEEEE. This CDR3 has 15 amino acids. The chain's CDR3 is CASSPDLGRTDTQYF. DNA for the CDR3: TGTGCCAGCAGCCCGGACCTGGGTCGGACAGATACGCAGTATTTT.

V gene TRBV28 combines with J gene TRBJ1-1; no definite D call. The CDR3 has 12 residues. V lost 7 bases, J lost 4 bases, and 10 bases lay in between. From germline, CDR1 is MDHEN and CDR2 SYDVKM. CDR3 DNA sequence: TGTGCCAGCACCGGACCGCTCACTGAAGCTTTCTTT. Translation gives CASTGPLTEAFF. The whole variable domain, remainder taken from reference TRBV28 and TRBJ1-1, is DVKVTQSSRYLVKRTGEKVFLECVQDMDHENMFWYRQDPGLGLRLIYFSYDVKMKEKGDIPEGYSVSREKKERFSLILESASTNQTSMYLCASTGPLTEAFFGQGTRLTVV.

This rearrangement joins TRBV20-1 to TRBJ1-2; TRBD1 might be the D (5 bases). Germline CDR1 DFQATT, CDR2 SNEGSKA (reference sequence). The V and J ends lost 5 bases and 6 bases respectively, with 16 bases between them. The CDR3 has 13 amino acids. For the CDR3, the DNA is TGCAGTGCTGCCAGGGTTCCCGGCGATGGCTACACCTTC. It yields the protein CSAARVPGDGYTF.

This clonotype was seen repeatedly, ten times or more. The rearrangement uses TRBV11-2 and TRBJ2-1; 11 bases line up with TRBD2. The germline gives CDR1 SGHAT, CDR2 FQNNGV. V lost 4 bases to trimming and J lost 5 bases; unmatched junction nucleotides: 7. This CDR3 has 16 amino acids. The CDR3 reads CASSSIAGGPNNEQFF. The CDR3 bases are TGTGCCAGCAGCTCTATAGCGGGAGGGCCTAACAATGAGCAGTTCTTC.

At least ten counts were recorded for this clonotype. The chain has TRBV5-1 and TRBJ2-7, with 10 nucleotides matching TRBD2. The CDR3 consists of 15 residues. From germline, CDR1 is SGHRS and CDR2 YFSETQ. V shed 5 bases, J shed 5 bases, and the junction held 10 bases outside the gene matches. The CDR3 loop reads CASRLFASGSDEQYF. The CDR3 DNA is TGCGCCAGCAGGCTTTTTGCTAGCGGGAGCGACGAGCAGTACTTC.

This clonotype was counted only a few times. This chain links TRBV6-5 with TRBJ1-6, with D uncertain. Trimming cost V 0 bases and J 8 bases, with 5 bases left between them. Germline V gene data show CDR1 as MNHEY and CDR2 as SVGAGI. This CDR3 comprises 13 residues. Here the CDR3 reads CASSYSSYSPLHF. The CDR3 DNA reads as TGTGCCAGCAGTTACTCCAGTTATTCACCCCTCCACTTT.

At least ten counts were recorded for this clonotype. V usage is TRBV12-3 or TRBV12-4 and J usage is TRBJ2-7; D not certain. The CDR3 runs to 12 residues. V lost 4 bases and J 2 bases, leaving 6 bases between the germline ends. The chain's CDR3 is CASSSLPYEQYF. In DNA, the CDR3 is TGTGCCAGCAGTTCCCTGCCCTACGAGCAGTACTTC.

This clonotype was detected only once. The V and J genes are TRBV27 and TRBJ2-1; 7 bases align to TRBD2. The J segment lost 6 bases and the V segment lost 4 bases, leaving 9 bases of the junction unmatched. This CDR3 contains 15 residues. Germline CDR1 MNHEY, CDR2 SMNVEV (reference sequence). The CDR3 bases are TGTGCCAGCAGTTCCCGGACTAGAGCACGCAATGAGCAGTTCTTC. Residues: CASSSRTRARNEQFF.

The chain uses TRBV6-1 and TRBJ2-3; D not resolved. Germline V CDR1 and CDR2: MNHNS, SASEGT. The CDR3 is 13 residues long. V was clipped by 6 bases and J by 1 base, with 8 bases between them. CDR3 in DNA: TGTGCCAGCAGCCGTGACCGCACAGATACGCAGTATTTT. This gives the protein CASSRDRTDTQYF.

This clonotype was counted many times. The chain carries TRBV12-3 or TRBV12-4 and TRBJ2-3; 10 bases are a match to TRBD2. With V trimmed by 4 bases and J by 5 bases, 6 bases remained unmatched. The CDR3 covers 15 residues. CDR3 region: CASSYTSGIKDTQYF. CDR3 in DNA: TGTGCCAGCAGTTATACTAGCGGGATTAAAGATACGCAGTATTTT.

The chain joins TRBV5-5 to TRBJ2-7; possibly TRBD2 for D (6 bases). Germline assignment: CDR1 SGHKS and CDR2 YYEKEE (reference sequence). CDR3 length: 15 amino acids. The V end lost 0 bases, the J end lost 2 bases, and 12 bases lay between the germline ends. The CDR3 reads CASSLVLAITYEQYF. In DNA, the CDR3 is TGTGCCAGCAGCTTGGTCCTAGCGATCACCTACGAGCAGTACTTC.

This clonotype was counted ten times or more. The chain employs TRBV6-1 and TRBJ2-2; 10 nucleotides match TRBD1. Germline lookup yields CDR1 MNHNS and CDR2 SASEGT. J was trimmed by 7 bases and V by 7 bases; bases with no gene match: 6. The CDR3 extends over 14 amino acids. The DNA for the CDR3 is TGTGCCAGCAATCGACAGGGGGCGGGCGGGGAGCTGTTTTTT. It codes for CASNRQGAGGELFF.

The chain carries TRBV20-1 and TRBJ1-1; D is undetermined. With 1 base removed from V and 3 bases from J, the gap between germline ends came to 12 bases. This CDR3 has 14 residues. Germline V gene sequence: CDR1 DFQATT, CDR2 SNEGSKA (reference sequence). The chain's CDR3 is CSARGGSVDTEAFF. CDR3 DNA: TGCAGTGCTAGAGGAGGGAGCGTGGACACTGAAGCTTTCTTT.